This T cell receptor (beta chain) was captured in a study of blood T cell repertoires in COVID-19. Study-level background: The origin of the acute and convalescent COVID-19 samples was the United States, Italy and Spain. PBMCs, B-cell-depleted T cells, or T cells provided the cDNA or gDNA that made up the material.

TCRdb's copy holds only in-frame clones and misses some; the assay was immunoSEQ multiplex PCR. The table records 220,000 or so clones, 70% to 85% of them present only once. Germline V gene lookup returns CDR1 MDHEN and CDR2 SYDVKM. The V and J ends lost 0 bases and 1 base, in that order; junction bases with no gene match: 16. This CDR3 is built from 20 residues. The sample comprised PBMCs or T cells enriched from blood (not recorded which). The chain combines TRBV28 with TRBJ2-7; 9 bases line up with TRBD2. This clonotype was obtained from a woman aged 40 to 50 with acute COVID-19. DNA of the CDR3: TGTGCCAGCAGTTTATGGTCCCCTAGAGTAGCGGGAGAGAGATCCTACGAGCAGTACTTC. As protein: CASSLWSPRVAGERSYEQYF.